This T cell receptor beta chain was sequenced in a study of blood T cell repertoires in COVID-19. About the research overall: COVID-19 samples collected from the United States, Italy and Spain covered acute and convalescent phases. From T cells, B-cell-depleted T cells, or PBMCs came the material, which was cDNA or gDNA.

Germline values: CDR1 SGHDT, CDR2 YYEEEE. The CDR3 contains 14 residues. V lost 4 bases to trimming and J lost 3 bases; unmatched junction nucleotides: 4. As originally analysed: Counts of nucleated cells, estimated from reference gene primer amplification, were obtained. Profiling relied on immunoSEQ multiplex PCR, and the TCRdb table lists in-frame clones only, not all of them. The DNA gave D and trimming, while V, J and clone size come from that table. The sample shows 150,000 to 200,000 clones, about 87% of them seen only once. This sequence was found in a man in his 60s with acute or convalescent COVID-19. Material for sequencing was peripheral blood. This sequence joins TRBV5-6 and TRBJ1-5; 7 nucleotides line up with TRBD1. The CDR3 here is CASSTGTVNQPQHF. The CDR3 DNA is TGTGCCAGCAGCACCGGGACAGTCAATCAGCCCCAGCATTTT.